This passage covers 26 T cell receptor beta chains from one sample sequenced in a study of T cell responses to AZD1222 COVID-19 vaccine (dated by TCRdb to the early 2020s). The sample's time point, from its label and the paper: baseline before first vaccination. The library was prepared using the immunoSEQ multiplex PCR assay. In TCRdb, the immuneACCESS table is reduced to in-frame sequences with V and J assigned. These tables do not hold every clone; where another copy was compared, an unresolved V gene accounts for under half, and the others remain unexplained. The sample table shows more than 60,000 clones, and roughly 90% are seen once. The top ten constitute roughly 24% of the sample. Sequenced here: peripheral blood, sampled on day 0 of AZD1222 vaccination. The receptors stem from an adult in good health.

The chain recombines TRBV5-6 with TRBJ1-3; maybe TRBD1 (6 bases). Trimming left V 3 bases short and J 6 bases short, with 16 bases between. The CDR3 runs to 15 residues. The germline V gene encodes CDR1 SGHDT and CDR2 YYEEEE. The CDR3 sequence is CASSSSHRVANTIYF. CDR3 sequence (DNA): TGTGCCAGCAGCTCGAGTCACAGGGTAGCAAACACCATATATTTT.

The V gene is TRBV4-2, the J gene TRBJ2-2; TRBD2 agrees at 7 bases. This CDR3 has 16 amino acids. J gave up 5 bases and V 0 bases, and 6 bases lay outside the gene matches. From germline, CDR1 is LGHNA and CDR2 YNFKEQ. CDR3 nucleotides: TGTGCCAGCAGCCAAGAACTAGCGAGGAGGACCGGGGAGCTGTTTTTT. This gives the protein CASSQELARRTGELFF.

The chain uses TRBV7-9 and TRBJ2-7; either TRBD1 or TRBD2 may supply D (5 bases each). The CDR3 covers 16 residues. Germline assignment: CDR1 SEHNR and CDR2 FQNEAQ (reference sequence). Between the trimmed V and J ends, which lost 3 bases and 0 bases, there was a span of 15 bases. CDR3 nucleotides: TGTGCCAGCAGCTTCAGCCGGGACCGGAGCTCCTACGAGCAGTACTTC. It specifies CASSFSRDRSSYEQYF.

The V and J genes are TRBV7-2 and TRBJ1-2, with 10 bases matching TRBD1. The CDR3 length is 13 residues. V lost 5 bases to trimming and J lost 7 bases; unmatched junction nucleotides: 4. From germline, CDR1 is SGHTA and CDR2 FQGNSA. The CDR3 spells CASSLGQGGGYTF. The CDR3 DNA reads TGTGCCAGCAGCCTTGGACAGGGGGGTGGCTACACCTTC.

The genes are TRBV10-2 and TRBJ1-5; tentatively, D is TRBD1 (6 bases). The germline CDR1 and CDR2 sequences are WSHSY and SAAADI. This CDR3 is built from 13 residues. With 7 bases removed from V and 6 bases from J, the gap between germline ends came to 13 bases. DNA for the CDR3: TGCGCCAGCATCCCGGGACACGGTCAGCCCCAGCATTTT. Translating gives CASIPGHGQPQHF.

The rearrangement links TRBV13 to TRBJ2-4; a weak D match, TRBD2 (5 bases). V lost 0 bases and J lost 3, with 15 bases in between. The CDR3 consists of 17 residues. Germline V lookup: CDR1 PRHDT, CDR2 FYEKMQ (reference sequence). In DNA, the CDR3 is TGTGCCAGCAGCTTAGGGGGTGCGGGCTTAATCAAAAACATTCAGTACTTC. Residues: CASSLGGAGLIKNIQYF. The whole variable domain, filled in from reference TRBV13 and TRBJ2-4, reads AAGVIQSPRHLIKEKRETATLKCYPIPRHDTVYWYQQGPGQDPQFLISFYEKMQSDKGSIPDRFSAQQFSDYHSELNMSSLELGDSALYFCASSLGGAGLIKNIQYFGAGTRLSVL.

The chain links TRBV6-1 to TRBJ2-1; D possibly uses TRBD1 or TRBD2 (5 bases each). The CDR3 is 16 residues long. The germline gives CDR1 MNHNS, CDR2 SASEGT. With 3 bases removed from V and 8 bases from J, the gap between germline ends came to 20 bases. The CDR3 loop reads CASSEIGTPSTHEQFF. In nucleotides, the CDR3 is TGTGCCAGCAGTGAGATAGGGACCCCAAGCACCCATGAGCAGTTCTTC.

This clone was observed once. The chain carries TRBV4-3 and TRBJ1-2; 8 bases agree with TRBD1. The V segment lost 1 base and the J segment 4 bases; nucleotides outside the gene matches: 5. Per germline, CDR1 LGHNA and CDR2 YSLEER. The CDR3 is 15 amino acids. CDR3 DNA: TGCGCCAGCAGCCAAGTTTTACAGGGGGTCTATGGCTACACCTTC. Translation: CASSQVLQGVYGYTF.

This sequence joins TRBV6-5 and TRBJ1-4, with 7 bases that match TRBD1. V was clipped by 6 bases and J by 5 bases; unmatched bases: 6. This CDR3 spans 14 amino acids. Germline assignment: CDR1 MNHEY and CDR2 SVGAGI. CDR3 in DNA: TGTGCCAGCAGACGACAGGGTGGAAATGAAAAACTGTTTTTT. It specifies CASRRQGGNEKLFF.

The chain links TRBV18 to TRBJ2-3, with a weak D call TRBD1 (6 bases). V was clipped by 3 bases and J by 3 bases, with 13 bases between them. The CDR3 has 15 residues. Per germline, CDR1 KGHSH and CDR2 LQKENI. The CDR3 region is CASSPRSGATDTQYF. The CDR3 nucleotides are TGTGCCAGCTCACCGCGGTCAGGGGCTACAGATACGCAGTATTTT.

The CDR3 here is CASSLPRKRDTQYF. In nucleotides, the CDR3 is TGTGCCAGCAGCTTGCCACGGAAGAGGGATACGCAGTATTTT. This chain connects TRBV28 to TRBJ2-3; D remains unclear. Germline values: CDR1 MDHEN, CDR2 SYDVKM. V was pared by 6 bases and J by 6 bases, with 16 bases between. The CDR3 is made up of 14 amino acids. The whole variable domain, filled in from reference TRBV28 and TRBJ2-3, reads DVKVTQSSRYLVKRTGEKVFLECVQDMDHENMFWYRQDPGLGLRLIYFSYDVKMKEKGDIPEGYSVSREKKERFSLILESASTNQTSMYLCASSLPRKRDTQYFGPGTRLTVL.

The chain couples TRBV12-5 to TRBJ2-1; perhaps TRBD2 as D (6 bases). Trimming shortened V by 6 bases and J by 7 bases, and 19 bases separated the two germline ends. Germline V CDR1 and CDR2: LGHNT, FRNRAP. The CDR3 length is 15 residues. The CDR3 spells CASGGRPGVRNEQFF. The CDR3 DNA reads as TGTGCTAGTGGAGGTAGACCGGGAGTCAGAAATGAGCAGTTCTTC.

The V and J genes are TRBV5-1 and TRBJ1-4; D remains unclear. The germline CDR1 and CDR2 sequences are SGHRS and YFSETQ. This CDR3 region has 16 residues. V dropped 0 bases and J dropped 4 bases, with 13 bases sitting between them. The CDR3 region is CASSLAGAGLNEKLFF. In nucleotides, the CDR3 is TGCGCCAGCAGCTTGGCCGGAGCGGGTCTTAATGAAAAACTGTTTTTT.

In DNA, the CDR3 is TGCGCCAGCAGCTTGGGTGACGGGCCGAACACCGGGGAGCTGTTTTTT. Its protein is CASSLGDGPNTGELFF. The rearrangement uses TRBV5-1 and TRBJ2-2, with unresolved D. Trimming left V 0 bases short and J 0 bases short, with 9 bases between. The CDR3 length is 16 residues. The germline CDR1 and CDR2 sequences are SGHRS and YFSETQ.

The chain uses TRBV28 and TRBJ1-2; a weak D match, TRBD1 (5 bases). The CDR3 loop spans 10 amino acids. V gave up 11 bases and J gave up 8 bases, with 12 bases separating them. From germline, CDR1 is MDHEN and CDR2 SYDVKM. CDR3 bases: TGTGCCTCGGGGCGATCGGGCTACACCTTC. Translated: CASGRSGYTF.

This clone was seen only a few times. This rearrangement joins TRBV5-1 to TRBJ2-7, with 9 bases matching TRBD1. Looked up from germline, CDR1 is SGHRS and CDR2 is YFSETQ. The V segment lost 4 bases and the J segment 4 bases; nucleotides outside the gene matches: 6. The CDR3 spans 14 residues. CDR3 in amino acids: CASSMGGQGYEQYF. DNA for the CDR3: TGCGCCAGCAGCATGGGGGGACAGGGATACGAGCAGTACTTC.

The chain combines TRBV29-1 with TRBJ2-5; maybe TRBD1 (5 bases). Deletions cut 7 bases from V and 1 base from J, with 19 bases between. CDR1 is SQVTM and CDR2 is ANQGSEA in the germline V gene. CDR3 length equals 15 residues. The CDR3 loop reads CSAHYGAVLQETQYF. The CDR3 region has the DNA TGCAGCGCCCATTATGGGGCAGTGCTCCAAGAGACCCAGTACTTC.

This clone showed up just once. This chain joins TRBV5-1 and TRBJ2-7, with no clear D. CDR3 size: 14 residues. Trimming pared 0 bases from V and 2 bases from J, leaving 9 bases between. Germline CDR1 reads SGHRS; CDR2 reads YFSETQ. The CDR3 DNA reads TGCGCCAGCAGCTTGGGGGATGTCGCCTACGAGCAGTACTTC. Translated: CASSLGDVAYEQYF.

This chain links TRBV30 with TRBJ1-2; D is ambiguous. Germline CDR1 and CDR2: GTSNPN and SVGIG (reference sequence). The length of the CDR3 is 14 residues. V lost 0 bases and J lost 8, with 16 bases in between. The CDR3 DNA reads TGTGCCTGGAGTGTAGGGAGGAACATCGGCGGCTACACCTTC. Translated, it gives CAWSVGRNIGGYTF.

This sequence joins TRBV4-2 and TRBJ1-2; D remains unclear. The length of the CDR3 is 16 residues. Germline lookup yields CDR1 LGHNA and CDR2 YNFKEQ. V was pared by 4 bases and J by 6 bases, with 21 bases between. The CDR3 DNA is TGTGCCAGCAGCCCGGAAGCGTTGGGGTGGGTTGATGGCTACACCTTC. Its translation: CASSPEALGWVDGYTF.

CDR3 loop: CASSPVTRFEAFF. The CDR3 region has the DNA TGTGCCAGCAGCCCGGTAACACGATTTGAAGCTTTCTTT. The chain carries TRBV6-5 and TRBJ1-1; no clear D. V was cut by 6 bases and J by 7 bases, with 15 bases left in between. The germline V gene has CDR1 MNHEY and CDR2 SVGAGI. The CDR3 consists of 13 residues.

The genes are TRBV10-3 and TRBJ1-1; TRBD1 aligns across 8 bases. This CDR3 region has 13 residues. Per the germline V gene, CDR1 is ENHRY and CDR2 is SYGVKD. J gave up 5 bases and V 10 bases, and 9 bases lay outside the gene matches. CDR3 bases: TGTGCCACAAAGGACAGGGTGGATACTGAAGCTTTCTTT. As protein: CATKDRVDTEAFF.

The chain has TRBV9 and TRBJ1-4, with 7 nucleotides matching TRBD1. The CDR3 is 14 residues long. From germline, CDR1 is SGDLS and CDR2 YYNGEE. V lost 2 bases to trimming and J lost 8 bases; unmatched junction nucleotides: 6. This chain's CDR3 is CASSVDREKEKLFF. The CDR3 nucleotides are TGTGCCAGCAGCGTCGACAGGGAGAAAGAAAAACTGTTTTTT.

V and J are TRBV14 and TRBJ2-3; D unclear. Germline V gene data show CDR1 as SGHDN and CDR2 as FVKESK. V dropped 4 bases and J dropped 0 bases, with 5 bases sitting between them. The length of the CDR3 is 13 residues. The CDR3 protein is CASSRFSTDTQYF. The CDR3 region has the DNA TGTGCCAGCAGCCGATTTAGCACAGATACGCAGTATTTT.

The CDR3 DNA follows: TGTGCCAGCAGCCCCCCGATCGGCTTCTCTGAGCAGTTCTTC. This codes for CASSPPIGFSEQFF. The J gene is TRBJ2-1, the V gene TRBV7-6, with D hard to call. The CDR3 consists of 14 residues. The germline gives CDR1 SGHVS, CDR2 FNYEAQ. V lost 5 bases and J 9 bases, leaving 17 bases between the germline ends.

V and J are TRBV19 and TRBJ1-2, with 7 bases fitting TRBD1. From germline, CDR1 is LNHDA and CDR2 SQIVND (reference sequence). V shed 5 bases, J shed 0 bases, and the junction held 6 bases outside the gene matches. CDR3 length: 15 residues. This chain's CDR3 is CASSATGRANYGYTF. The CDR3 coding sequence is TGTGCCAGTAGTGCGACAGGGCGAGCTAACTATGGCTACACCTTC.